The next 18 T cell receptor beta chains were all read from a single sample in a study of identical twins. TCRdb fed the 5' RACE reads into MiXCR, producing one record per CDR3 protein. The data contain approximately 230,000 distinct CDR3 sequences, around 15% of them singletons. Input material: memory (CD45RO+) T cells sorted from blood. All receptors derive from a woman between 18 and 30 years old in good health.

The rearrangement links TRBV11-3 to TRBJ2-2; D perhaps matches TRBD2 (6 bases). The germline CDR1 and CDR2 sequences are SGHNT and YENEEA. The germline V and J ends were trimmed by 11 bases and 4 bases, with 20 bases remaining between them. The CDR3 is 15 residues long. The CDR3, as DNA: TGTGCCTCGAAGGCGGGGACCGCGCCCACCGGGGAGCTGTTTTTT. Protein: CASKAGTAPTGELFF. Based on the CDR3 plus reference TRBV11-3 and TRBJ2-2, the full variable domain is EAGVVQSPRYKIIEKKQPVAFWCNPISGHNTLYWYLQNLGQGPELLIRYENEEAVDDSQLPKDRFSAERLKGVDSTLKIQPAELGDSAVYLCASKAGTAPTGELFFGEGSRLTVL.

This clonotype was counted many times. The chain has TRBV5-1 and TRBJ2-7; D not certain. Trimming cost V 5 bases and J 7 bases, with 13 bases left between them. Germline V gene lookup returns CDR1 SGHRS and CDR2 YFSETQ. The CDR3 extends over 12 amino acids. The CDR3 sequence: CASRVTDEEQYF. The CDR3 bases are TGCGCCAGCAGAGTCACGGATGAGGAGCAGTACTTC.

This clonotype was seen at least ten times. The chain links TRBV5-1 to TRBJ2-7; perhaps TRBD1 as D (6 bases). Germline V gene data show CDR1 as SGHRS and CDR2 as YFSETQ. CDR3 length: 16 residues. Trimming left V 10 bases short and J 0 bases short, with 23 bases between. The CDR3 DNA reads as TGCGCCTGCCGGAGAGGGGGTGATTGGAGCTCCTACGAGCAGTACTTC. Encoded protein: CACRRGGDWSSYEQYF.

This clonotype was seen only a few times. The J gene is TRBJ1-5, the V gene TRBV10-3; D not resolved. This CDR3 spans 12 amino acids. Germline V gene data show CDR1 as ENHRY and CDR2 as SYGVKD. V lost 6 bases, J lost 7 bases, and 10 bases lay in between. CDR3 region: CAIRPEGQPQHF. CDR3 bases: TGTGCCATCAGACCAGAGGGCCAGCCCCAGCATTTT.

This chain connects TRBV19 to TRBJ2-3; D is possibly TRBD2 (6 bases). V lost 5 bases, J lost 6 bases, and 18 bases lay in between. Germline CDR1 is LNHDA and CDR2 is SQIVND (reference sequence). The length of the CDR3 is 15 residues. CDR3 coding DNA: TGTGCCAGTAGTGTTGGGGGGTCATCTTCGGATACGCAGTATTTT. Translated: CASSVGGSSSDTQYF.

CDR3 in DNA: TGCGCCAGCAGCTCCGCGATAACGTTAACTAGTTCGAGGGCCGAGCAGTACTTC. Amino acids: CASSSAITLTSSRAEQYF. The J gene is TRBJ2-7, the V gene TRBV5-1; TRBD2 is a possible D gene (5 bases). Germline CDR1 reads SGHRS; CDR2 reads YFSETQ. With 3 bases removed from V and 6 bases from J, the gap between germline ends came to 28 bases. This CDR3 is 18 amino acids long.

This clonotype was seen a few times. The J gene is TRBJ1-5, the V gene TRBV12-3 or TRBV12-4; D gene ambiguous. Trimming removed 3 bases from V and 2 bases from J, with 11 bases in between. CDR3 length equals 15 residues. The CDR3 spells CASSFRGNRNQPQHF. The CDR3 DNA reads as TGTGCCAGCAGTTTTCGGGGAAATCGCAATCAGCCCCAGCATTTT.

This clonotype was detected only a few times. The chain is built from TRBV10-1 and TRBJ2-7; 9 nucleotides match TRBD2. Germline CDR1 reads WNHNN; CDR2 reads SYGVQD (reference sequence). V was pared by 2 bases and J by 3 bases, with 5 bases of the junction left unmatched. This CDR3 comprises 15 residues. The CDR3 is CASSEGLAGNYEQYF. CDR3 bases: TGCGCCAGCAGTGAGGGGCTAGCGGGGAACTACGAGCAGTACTTC.

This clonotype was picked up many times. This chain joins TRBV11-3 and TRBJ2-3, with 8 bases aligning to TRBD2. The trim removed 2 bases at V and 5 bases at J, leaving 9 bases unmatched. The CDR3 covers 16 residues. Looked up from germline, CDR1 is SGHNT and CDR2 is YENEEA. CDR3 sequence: CASSLNHPGGVDTQYF. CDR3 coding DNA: TGTGCCAGCAGCTTAAACCATCCCGGGGGGGTAGATACGCAGTATTTT. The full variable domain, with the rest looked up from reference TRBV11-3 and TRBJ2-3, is EAGVVQSPRYKIIEKKQPVAFWCNPISGHNTLYWYLQNLGQGPELLIRYENEEAVDDSQLPKDRFSAERLKGVDSTLKIQPAELGDSAVYLCASSLNHPGGVDTQYFGPGTRLTVL.

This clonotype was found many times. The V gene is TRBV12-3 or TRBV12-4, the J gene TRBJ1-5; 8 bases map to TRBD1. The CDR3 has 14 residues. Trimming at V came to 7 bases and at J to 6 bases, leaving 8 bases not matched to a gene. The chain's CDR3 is CASNSQGATQPQHF. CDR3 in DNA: TGTGCCAGCAATTCTCAGGGGGCTACTCAGCCCCAGCATTTT.

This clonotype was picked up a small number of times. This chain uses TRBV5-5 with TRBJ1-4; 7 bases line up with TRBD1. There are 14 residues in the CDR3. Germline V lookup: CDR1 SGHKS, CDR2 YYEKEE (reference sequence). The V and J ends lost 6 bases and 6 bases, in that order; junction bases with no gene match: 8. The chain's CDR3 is CASNKAGGYEKLFF. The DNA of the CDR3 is TGTGCCAGCAACAAAGCAGGGGGGTATGAAAAACTGTTTTTT.

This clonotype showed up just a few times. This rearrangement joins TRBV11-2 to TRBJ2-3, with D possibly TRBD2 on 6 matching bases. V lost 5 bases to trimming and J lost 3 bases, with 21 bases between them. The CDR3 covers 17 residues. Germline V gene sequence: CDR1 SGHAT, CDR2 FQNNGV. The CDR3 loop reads CASSPQLGGSFTDTQYF. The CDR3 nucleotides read TGTGCCAGCAGCCCACAACTGGGGGGAAGCTTTACAGATACGCAGTATTTT.

In DNA form, the CDR3 reads TGTGCCAGCAGTTACTCGCAACAGTCCTCTGGAAACACCATATATTTT. Protein: CASSYSQQSSGNTIYF. V gene TRBV6-5 combines with J gene TRBJ1-3, with D uncertain. The CDR3 consists of 16 residues. Germline V CDR1 and CDR2: MNHEY, SVGAGI. V was shortened by 0 bases and J by 0 bases, with 9 bases between the two germline ends.

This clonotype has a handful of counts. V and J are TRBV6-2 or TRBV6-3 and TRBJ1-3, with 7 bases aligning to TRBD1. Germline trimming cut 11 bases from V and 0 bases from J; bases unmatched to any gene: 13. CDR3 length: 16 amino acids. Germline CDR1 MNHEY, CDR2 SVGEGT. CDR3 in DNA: TGTGCCTGTACCCCGGACAGGAGTCTCTCTGGAAACACCATATATTTT. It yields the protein CACTPDRSLSGNTIYF.

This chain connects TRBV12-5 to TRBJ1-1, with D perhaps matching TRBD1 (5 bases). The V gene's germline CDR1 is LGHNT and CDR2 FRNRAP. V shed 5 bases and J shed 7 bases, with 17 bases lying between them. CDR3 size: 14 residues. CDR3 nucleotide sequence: TGTGCTAGTGGTCGACAGACACCCCGTAGTGAAGCTTTCTTT. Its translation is CASGRQTPRSEAFF.

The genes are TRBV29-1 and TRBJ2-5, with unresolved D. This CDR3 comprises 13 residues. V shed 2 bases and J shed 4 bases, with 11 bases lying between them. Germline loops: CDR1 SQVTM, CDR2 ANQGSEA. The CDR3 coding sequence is TGCAGCGTTGAATGGGCTCAGAGAGAGACCCAGTACTTC. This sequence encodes CSVEWAQRETQYF.

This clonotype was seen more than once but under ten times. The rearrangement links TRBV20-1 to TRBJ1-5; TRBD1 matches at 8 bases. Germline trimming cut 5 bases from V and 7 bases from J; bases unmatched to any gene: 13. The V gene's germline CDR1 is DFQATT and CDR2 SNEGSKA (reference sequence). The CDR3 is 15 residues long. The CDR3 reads CSAPLRQGLEQPQHF. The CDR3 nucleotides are TGCAGTGCTCCGTTAAGACAGGGGTTGGAGCAGCCCCAGCATTTT.

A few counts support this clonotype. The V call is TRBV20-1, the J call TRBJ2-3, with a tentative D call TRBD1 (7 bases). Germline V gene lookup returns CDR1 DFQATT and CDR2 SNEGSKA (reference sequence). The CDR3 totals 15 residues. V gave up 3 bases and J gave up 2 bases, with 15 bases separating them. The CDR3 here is CSARHQGGYTDTQYF. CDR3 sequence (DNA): TGCAGTGCTAGGCATCAGGGGGGCTACACAGATACGCAGTATTTT.